The 2 T cell receptor beta chains below all came from one sample that was sequenced in a study of OX40 agonist ivuxolimab in advanced cancers. Library preparation was by the immunoSEQ multiplex PCR assay. TCRdb took this table from immuneACCESS and kept in-frame rearrangements with V and J called. Such tables lack part of the clones; where checked against another copy, unresolved V genes explain under half of the gap, and the rest is unexplained. Recorded for this sample are around 53,000 clones; about 93% of them occurred a single time. Jointly, the top ten make up 15% to 20% of the sample. The sequencing used CD4+ or CD8+ T cells sorted from blood, collected in a trial of the OX40 agonist ivuxolimab. These receptors were taken from an adult with an advanced solid tumor such as melanoma, head and neck, liver or kidney cancer.

The rearrangement joins TRBV19 to TRBJ1-5; D possibly corresponds to TRBD1 (5 bases). Germline CDR1 and CDR2: LNHDA and SQIVND (reference sequence). Trimming took 1 base from V and 3 from J, leaving 10 bases between them. The CDR3 loop spans 15 amino acids. The DNA of the CDR3 is TGTGCCAGTAGTATAGGGCAGGGACCCAATCAGCCCCAGCATTTT. Protein product: CASSIGQGPNQPQHF.

The V call is TRBV28, the J call TRBJ1-2; D not resolved. V lost 6 bases and J 4 bases, leaving 21 bases between the germline ends. This CDR3 comprises 16 residues. Germline V gives CDR1 MDHEN, CDR2 SYDVKM. CDR3 sequence: CASSNSHESRVYGYTF. The CDR3 DNA reads TGTGCCAGCAGCAATAGTCACGAGTCTCGGGTCTATGGCTACACCTTC.